This TCR beta chain was sequenced during a study of metastatic and nonmetastatic thyroid tumors. In the authors' workflow: The distant-metastasis classifier for papillary thyroid cancer was built from CDR3 differences across clinicopathological groups. Via MiXCR, TCRdb re-called the PCR reads. Clone size and V and J calls follow TCRdb, not the original study. Of tens of thousands of clones listed, over 25% are singletons. Patients had received no treatment of any kind before thyroid surgery. The length of the CDR3 is 16 residues. Germline V gene lookup returns CDR1 DFQATT and CDR2 SNEGSKA (reference sequence). The junction had 13 bases not matched to a gene; V was cut back by 0 bases and J by 6 bases. At least ten counts were recorded for this clone.

This receptor was identified in a female donor with papillary thyroid cancer or a benign thyroid nodule (not recorded which). Some clones in this sample may be carry-over from other donors' samples. Sequencing was done on a sample of blood. The chain carries TRBV20-1 and TRBJ2-5, with 7 nucleotides matching TRBD1. In DNA form, the CDR3 reads TGCAGTGCTAGAGATAAAGCAGGGGGAGACGGAAAGACCCAGTACTTC. Translated, it gives CSARDKAGGDGKTQYF.